This T cell receptor (beta chain) is from a study of shared clonotypes between healthy human individuals. CD45RA+ naive and CD45RA-negative memory subsets were separated from CD4+ cells. On sorted subsets, replicate PCRs used about 0.2 ug DNA, or some 28,000 T cell genomes. Per the authors' pipeline: Filtering differed, since immunoSEQ gave only junction sequences and no quality scores. Data came from immunoSEQ multiplex PCR; TCRdb stores just in-frame clones and leaves some out. V and J calls plus clone size are reproduced from that table; the DNA served to infer D and trimming. The table has about 2.4 million clones, over 85% seen once. CDR1 is MGHDK and CDR2 is SYGVNS in the germline V gene. The CDR3 totals 14 residues. The V end lost 5 bases, the J end lost 5 bases, and 16 bases lay between the germline ends.

This TCR derives from a man aged 18 to 35 in good health. Some clones in this sample may be carry-over from other donors' samples. Sequenced sample: naive CD4+ T cells from PBMCs. Sample subset: CD45RA+ positively selected. The genes are TRBV25-1 and TRBJ2-7, with D possibly TRBD1 on 5 matching bases. The CDR3 reads CASSSWGRSDEQYF. The CDR3 DNA reads as TGTGCCAGCAGTTCCTGGGGCAGGTCGGACGAGCAGTACTTC.